A single sample is the source of the 2 T cell receptor beta chains below, sequenced in a study of blood T cell repertoires in COVID-19. The protocol was immunoSEQ multiplex PCR, while the TCRdb copy is restricted to in-frame clones and leaves out a portion. This repertoire shows a few hundred thousand clones, approximately 80% found once; its top ten account for about 10%. Sample: peripheral blood. These TCRs come from a man older than 75 with acute or convalescent COVID-19.

The rearrangement links TRBV9 to TRBJ2-5; 11 bases are shared with TRBD1. This CDR3 is built from 15 residues. Germline loops: CDR1 SGDLS, CDR2 YYNGEE. V lost 0 bases, J lost 5 bases, and 3 bases stayed unmatched. CDR3 amino acids: CASSVGDRGWETQYF. The CDR3 DNA reads TGTGCCAGCAGCGTAGGGGACAGGGGGTGGGAGACCCAGTACTTC. The full variable domain, rest sourced from reference TRBV9 and TRBJ2-5, is DSGVTQTPKHLITATGQRVTLRCSPRSGDLSVYWYQQSLDQGLQFLIQYYNGEERAKGNILERFSAQQFPDLHSELNLSSLELGDSALYFCASSVGDRGWETQYFGPGTRLLVL.

This clone was recorded at least ten times. V usage is TRBV27 and J usage is TRBJ1-2; D gene uncertain. The germline V gene has CDR1 MNHEY and CDR2 SMNVEV (reference sequence). Trimming stripped 6 bases from V and 0 bases from J, with 11 bases between. This CDR3 spans 14 amino acids. The CDR3 bases are TGTGCCAGCAGACGGAGTATGTCTAACTATGGCTACACCTTC. This sequence encodes CASRRSMSNYGYTF.